One and the same sample provided the 16 T cell receptor beta chains below, sequenced in a study of T cell changes during pregnancy in multiple sclerosis. Method: immunoSEQ multiplex PCR; TCRdb's copy keeps in-frame clones and lacks some. Of about 51,000 clones in the sample, 93% were seen once. The specimen was peripheral blood, collected in the second trimester of pregnancy. Every receptor here comes from a female donor with multiple sclerosis, enrolled in a pregnancy study.

J is TRBJ2-7 and V is TRBV27; 8 positions agree with TRBD2. The germline V gene encodes CDR1 MNHEY and CDR2 SMNVEV (reference sequence). J was trimmed by 3 bases and V by 5 bases; bases with no gene match: 12. This CDR3 comprises 16 residues. The CDR3 bases are TGTGCCAGCAGTAAAACGGGACTAGTGCGTTACTACGAGCAGTACTTC. Its protein product is CASSKTGLVRYYEQYF.

This clone was seen a single time. V gene TRBV19 combines with J gene TRBJ2-1; 8 positions agree with TRBD2. The CDR3 is 14 amino acids. J gave up 3 bases and V 8 bases, and 6 bases lay outside the gene matches. Germline-derived CDR1 and CDR2 are LNHDA and SQIVND (reference sequence). This chain's CDR3 is CASGREGGYNEQFF. DNA for the CDR3: TGTGCCAGTGGACGGGAGGGCGGCTACAATGAGCAGTTCTTC. Filled out from reference TRBV19 and TRBJ2-1, the complete variable domain reads DGGITQSPKYLFRKEGQNVTLSCEQNLNHDAMYWYRQDPGQGLRLIYYSQIVNDFQKGDIAEGYSVSREKKESFPLTVTSAQKNPTAFYLCASGREGGYNEQFFGPGTRLTVL.

The chain couples TRBV7-9 to TRBJ2-1; TRBD2 matches at 7 bases. This CDR3 spans 15 amino acids. Germline V gene data show CDR1 as SEHNR and CDR2 as FQNEAQ (reference sequence). V lost 6 bases and J lost 2; bases outside the gene matches: 7. The CDR3 sequence is CASRPSGGTYNEQFF. The CDR3 DNA is TGTGCCAGCAGGCCTAGCGGAGGGACCTACAATGAGCAGTTCTTC.

V is TRBV9 and J is TRBJ2-7; no definite D call. Germline lookup yields CDR1 SGDLS and CDR2 YYNGEE. The CDR3 consists of 15 residues. The germline V and J ends were trimmed by 4 bases and 3 bases, with 17 bases remaining between them. CDR3 in amino acids: CASSPTLERFYEQYF. The CDR3 DNA reads TGTGCCAGCAGCCCAACCCTAGAGAGGTTCTACGAGCAGTACTTC. Based on the CDR3 plus reference TRBV9 and TRBJ2-7, the full variable domain is DSGVTQTPKHLITATGQRVTLRCSPRSGDLSVYWYQQSLDQGLQFLIQYYNGEERAKGNILERFSAQQFPDLHSELNLSSLELGDSALYFCASSPTLERFYEQYFGPGTRLTVT.

This chain connects TRBV11-1 to TRBJ2-3, with D hard to call. Trimming cost V 1 base and J 4 bases, with 9 bases left between them. There are 14 residues in the CDR3. Per germline, CDR1 SGHAT and CDR2 FQDESV (reference sequence). CDR3 sequence (DNA): TGTGCCAGCAGCTTAGGGGTAGCAGCAGATACGCAGTATTTT. Translating gives CASSLGVAADTQYF.

V is TRBV7-8 and J is TRBJ2-4, with a weak D call TRBD2 (5 bases). This CDR3 is built from 15 residues. V dropped 3 bases and J dropped 0 bases, with 9 bases sitting between them. The germline V gene has CDR1 SGHVS and CDR2 FQNEAQ. The CDR3, as DNA: TGTGCCAGCAGCTTGGGAGTATTAGCCAAAAACATTCAGTACTTC. Amino acids: CASSLGVLAKNIQYF.

This clone was found a few times. The V and J genes are TRBV11-3 and TRBJ1-1, with D uncertain. V was trimmed by 5 bases and J by 0 bases, leaving 10 bases between them. CDR3 length equals 14 residues. Germline V lookup: CDR1 SGHNT, CDR2 YENEEA. The CDR3 DNA is TGTGCCAGCAGCCACTATAATGTGAACACTGAAGCTTTCTTT. Protein: CASSHYNVNTEAFF.

The rearrangement uses TRBV15 and TRBJ2-5; 8 bases map to TRBD2. Per the germline V gene, CDR1 is LNHNV and CDR2 is YYDKDF (reference sequence). This CDR3 contains 16 residues. The ends lost 1 base at V and 2 bases at J; junction bases unmatched: 6. As DNA, the CDR3 is TGTGCCACCAGCAGAGCCGGGACTAGAATACAAGAGACCCAGTACTTC. Its translation is CATSRAGTRIQETQYF.

The chain joins TRBV27 to TRBJ2-7; 8 bases are shared with TRBD2. J gave up 6 bases and V 0 bases, and 4 bases lay outside the gene matches. Germline CDR1 reads MNHEY; CDR2 reads SMNVEV (reference sequence). The CDR3 totals 14 residues. The CDR3 loop reads CASSLSNREGEQYF. The CDR3 nucleotides read TGTGCCAGCAGTTTATCGAATCGGGAGGGCGAGCAGTACTTC.

In nucleotides, the CDR3 is TGTGCCGGAGCGGGAGGGCAAGGAACGGTCGCAGATACGCAGTATTTT. As protein: CAGAGGQGTVADTQYF. The V and J genes are TRBV7-9 and TRBJ2-3; 10 nucleotides agree with TRBD2. Looked up from germline, CDR1 is SEHNR and CDR2 is FQNEAQ (reference sequence). The CDR3 sequence is 16 residues long. J was trimmed by 4 bases and V by 11 bases; bases with no gene match: 15. The entire variable domain, with the rest obtained from reference TRBV7-9 and TRBJ2-3, is as follows: DTGVSQNPRHKITKRGQNVTFRCDPISEHNRLYWYRQTLGQGPEFLTYFQNEAQLEKSRLLSDRFSAERPKGSFSTLEIQRTEQGDSAMYLCAGAGGQGTVADTQYFGPGTRLTVL.

V gene TRBV5-1 combines with J gene TRBJ2-2; TRBD1 might be the D (6 bases). The CDR3 covers 13 residues. V gave up 2 bases and J gave up 8 bases, with 10 bases separating them. Germline CDR1 is SGHRS and CDR2 is YFSETQ. The CDR3 sequence is CASSLPGVGELFF. The CDR3 region has the DNA TGCGCCAGCAGCTTACCAGGGGTAGGGGAGCTGTTTTTT.

This chain connects TRBV23-1 to TRBJ2-1, with 9 nucleotides matching TRBD1. TRBV23-1 is an ORF, with its function uncertain. Losses at the gene ends were 0 bases for V and 0 bases for J; bases not matched to a gene: 3. The CDR3 runs 17 residues. CDR3 sequence: CASSQSGQGDSYNEQFF. The CDR3 nucleotides are TGCGCCAGCAGTCAATCGGGACAGGGCGACTCCTACAATGAGCAGTTCTTC.

The genes are TRBV2 and TRBJ2-5; 15 positions match TRBD2. This CDR3 has 16 residues. Trimming took 3 bases from V and 5 from J; bases not matched to a gene: 4. From germline, CDR1 is SNHLY and CDR2 FYNNEI. The CDR3 nucleotides are TGTGCCAGCAGTGACGGACTAGCGGGAGGGGTGGAGACCCAGTACTTC. It codes for CASSDGLAGGVETQYF. Full variable domain (missing parts from reference TRBV2 and TRBJ2-5): EPEVTQTPSHQVTQMGQEVILRCVPISNHLYFYWYRQILGQKVEFLVSFYNNEISEKSEIFDDQFSVERPDGSNFTLKIRSTKLEDSAMYFCASSDGLAGGVETQYFGPGTRLLVL.

The V call is TRBV4-3, the J call TRBJ2-7; TRBD1 might be the D (6 bases). The V gene lost 0 bases and the J gene lost 2 bases, with 11 bases spanning the gap. This CDR3 has 15 residues. CDR1 is LGHNA, CDR2 YSLEER, per germline. DNA for the CDR3: TGCGCCAGCAGCCAAGATCGCCCAGGGGCCTACGAGCAGTACTTC. This codes for CASSQDRPGAYEQYF.

The chain couples TRBV9 to TRBJ1-2; the D is unclear. Germline-derived CDR1 and CDR2 are SGDLS and YYNGEE. The CDR3 loop spans 13 amino acids. V was clipped by 4 bases and J by 5 bases, with 12 bases between them. The CDR3: CASSSGGDYGYTF. The DNA for the CDR3 is TGTGCCAGCAGCTCCGGCGGGGATTATGGCTACACCTTC.

The chain is built from TRBV5-1 and TRBJ2-3; D gene ambiguous. The V gene lost 1 base and the J gene lost 1 base, with 10 bases spanning the gap. The germline V gene has CDR1 SGHRS and CDR2 YFSETQ. This CDR3 has 15 amino acids. CDR3 coding DNA: TGCGCCAGCAGCTTGTGTGCTAGTTGCACAGATACGCAGTATTTT. Protein: CASSLCASCTDTQYF. Using reference TRBV5-1 and TRBJ2-3 for the parts outside the CDR3, the full variable domain is KAGVTQTPRYLIKTRGQQVTLSCSPISGHRSVSWYQQTPGQGLQFLFEYFSETQRNKGNFPGRFSGRQFSNSRSEMNVSTLELGDSALYLCASSLCASCTDTQYFGPGTRLTVL.